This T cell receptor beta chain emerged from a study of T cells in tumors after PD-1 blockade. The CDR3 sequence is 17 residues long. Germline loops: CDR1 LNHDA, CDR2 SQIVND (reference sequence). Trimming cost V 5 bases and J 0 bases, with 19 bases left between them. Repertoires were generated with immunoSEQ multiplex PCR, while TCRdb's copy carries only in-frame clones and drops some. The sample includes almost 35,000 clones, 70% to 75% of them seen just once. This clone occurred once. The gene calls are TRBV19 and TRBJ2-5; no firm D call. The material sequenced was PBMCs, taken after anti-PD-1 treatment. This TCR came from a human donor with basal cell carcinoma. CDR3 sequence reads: CASSRPSSLMYQETQYF. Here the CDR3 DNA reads TGTGCCAGTAGTCGGCCTAGTTCACTTATGTACCAAGAGACCCAGTACTTC.